These T cell receptor beta chains were read from a single sample in a study of blood T cells in healthy people across ages. TCRdb reanalysed the 5' RACE reads using MiXCR and keeps one entry per CDR3 protein. The table lists some 940,000 distinct CDR3 sequences, 25% to 30% of them singletons. The sample also formed part of further work on T cells of mothers and their children.

The sample comprised blood. These receptors originate from a woman aged 40 to 55 in good health. Each CDR3 is given with its conserved first and last residue. D genes are given only for firm matches. Size is omitted from some rows. Given values are once, few, many or a class for expanded clones.

TRBD1	TRBV5-1	TRBJ1-5	.	TGCGCCAGCAGCCCGCAGACAGGGGGAGGTCAGCCCCAGCATTTT	CASSPQTGGGQPQHF
TRBD2	TRBV9	TRBJ2-2	.	TGTGCCAGCGGCGTAGTTGGGACTAGGACCGGGGAGCTGTTTTTT	CASGVVGTRTGELFF
TRBD2	TRBV19	TRBJ2-3	.	TGTGCCAGTAGTATGCCCACTAGCGGGGGGGGCCCCGGGAGCACAGATACGCAGTATTTT	CASSMPTSGGGPGSTDTQYF
TRBD1	TRBV28	TRBJ2-7	.	TGTGCCCGCAGTCTGGGGACAGGGAGTCATCTGTGGGAGCAGTACTTC	CARSLGTGSHLWEQYF
TRBD1	TRBV7-9	TRBJ2-1	.	TGTGCCAGCAGCTCGATCGGACAGGGGGGGTTTGACGAGCAGTTCTTC	CASSSIGQGGFDEQFF
.	TRBV10-3	TRBJ1-5	few	TGTGCCATCAGTGGCTCCCGCGCGGGGGATCAGCCCCAGCATTTT	CAISGSRAGDQPQHF
TRBD2	TRBV27	TRBJ2-3	.	TGTGCCAGCAGTCCGACTAGCGGGGCCTCACTGGTTGTGCAGTATTTT	CASSPTSGASLVVQYF
.	TRBV12-3/TRBV12-4	TRBJ1-6	few	TGTGCCAGCAGTAAATCCGGGACGACGAATTCACCCCTCCACTTT	CASSKSGTTNSPLHF
.	TRBV5-1	TRBJ1-1	.	TGCGCCAGCAGCTTGGATAGGGGTGATGAAGCTTTCTTT	CASSLDRGDEAFF
.	TRBV11-3	TRBJ2-2	.	TGTGCCAGCAGCTTAACGCAGGGCGGTATAACCGGGGAGCTGTTTTTT	CASSLTQGGITGELFF
TRBD1	TRBV20-1	TRBJ1-1	few	TGCAGTGCCTCGGGACAGGGAGAGAGGGACACTGAAGCTTTCTTT	CSASGQGERDTEAFF
.	TRBV28	TRBJ2-5	once	TGTGCCAGCAGCCGATACAGGGTCCGCGGAGAGACCCAGTACTTC	CASSRYRVRGETQYF
.	TRBV2	TRBJ2-7	.	TGTGCCAGCAGTAAATGGTACGAGCAGTACTTC	CASSKWYEQYF
.	TRBV4-1	TRBJ1-2	.	TGCGCCAGCAGCCAAGACCCGAGGGGCGGGTATGGCTACACCTTC	CASSQDPRGGYGYTF
.	TRBV3-1	TRBJ2-3	few	TGTGCCAGCAGCCGGCCAGCTAGCGTCACAGATACGCAGTATTTT	CASSRPASVTDTQYF
TRBD2	TRBV20-1	TRBJ2-5	many	TGCAGTGCCCCCCCTTCGGGGCGGGGGGTCCAAGAGACCCAGTACTTC	CSAPPSGRGVQETQYF
TRBD2	TRBV5-1	TRBJ2-3	.	TGCGCCAGCAGCTTGGAGGGGCCTAGCGGACCACCAGGCACAGATACGCAGTATTTT	CASSLEGPSGPPGTDTQYF
.	TRBV5-1	TRBJ1-2	few	TGCGCCAGCAGCAGAGCAAGCCTAGCGGGCGATGGCTACACCTTC	CASSRASLAGDGYTF
TRBD1	TRBV20-1	TRBJ2-3	few	TGCAGTGCTAGCCTCCGGGACAGGGGAATTCGGGATACGCAGTATTTT	CSASLRDRGIRDTQYF
.	TRBV15	TRBJ2-5	many	TGTGCCACCAGCGCTAGCTTAGCCCTTAGGGAGACCCAGTACTTC	CATSASLALRETQYF
TRBD1	TRBV7-9	TRBJ1-2	many	TGTGCCAGCAGCTTAGCGTACAGGGGGGACTATGGCTACACCTTC	CASSLAYRGDYGYTF
.	TRBV5-4	TRBJ2-2	few	TGTGCCAGCAGCGGGGACCGAGTAAACACCGGGGAGCTGTTTTTT	CASSGDRVNTGELFF
.	TRBV20-1	TRBJ1-6	.	TGCAGTGCTAGTGACGGGAATTCACCCCTCCACTTT	CSASDGNSPLHF
TRBD2	TRBV3-1	TRBJ2-6	many	TGTGCCAGCAGCCGCGGCGGGACTAGCGGGGCTGGGGCCAACGTCCTGACTTTC	CASSRGGTSGAGANVLTF
.	TRBV5-6	TRBJ2-5	few	TGTGCCAGCAGCTTGGTAGCTATCTTACTGGAAGAGGCCCAGTACTTC	CASSLVAILLEEAQYF
.	TRBV15	TRBJ1-1	few	TGTGCCACCAGCAGCCAAACTAGGACAGCGAAGAACACTGAAGCTTTCTTT	CATSSQTRTAKNTEAFF
.	TRBV6-5	TRBJ1-1	.	TGTGCCAGCAGTTACTCGAACGGGGCCACTGAAGCTTTCTTT	CASSYSNGATEAFF
TRBD2	TRBV5-1	TRBJ2-1	.	TGCGCCAGCAGCTCCAAGCTTGGCACGGGAGGGATACCAACCTACAATGAGCAGTTCTTC	CASSSKLGTGGIPTYNEQFF
.	TRBV6-6	TRBJ2-7	many	TGTGCCAGCAGGGAAATGGTCGTCGACGAGCAGTACTTC	CASREMVVDEQYF
.	TRBV20-1	TRBJ2-3	.	TGCAGTGTACGTGGGGGGGCCGATACGCAGTATTTT	CSVRGGADTQYF
TRBD2	TRBV28	TRBJ2-7	many	TGTGCCAGCAGTCGAGTCCAGCGGGGGGCCAACTCCTACGAGCAGTACTTC	CASSRVQRGANSYEQYF
.	TRBV5-5	TRBJ2-7	many	TGTGCCAGCAGCTTGGTCAGGACGGCAACCTACGAGCAGTACTTC	CASSLVRTATYEQYF
TRBD1	TRBV5-1	TRBJ1-2	few	TGCGCCAGCAGCACCCGGGACAGGGTAACCGGCTACACCTTC	CASSTRDRVTGYTF
.	TRBV7-6	TRBJ1-1	.	TGTGCCAGCAGCTTAGATGGGGGGCTAACTGAAGCTTTCTTT	CASSLDGGLTEAFF
TRBD2	TRBV6-5	TRBJ2-1	.	TGTGCCAGCAGTTACCCGGGGGGGTGGGATGAGCAGTTCTTC	CASSYPGGWDEQFF
TRBD1	TRBV5-1	TRBJ1-1	.	TGCGCCAGCAGCACAACAGGGGGTACCACTGAAGCTTTCTTT	CASSTTGGTTEAFF
TRBD1	TRBV28	TRBJ1-2	many	TGTGCCAGCAGTCCAGGGGGTGTTAACTATGGCTACACCTTC	CASSPGGVNYGYTF
TRBD2	TRBV11-2	TRBJ2-5	many	TGTGCTAGCAGCTTGGGCGGGGGGGCCAGGATGGAGACCCAGTACTTC	CASSLGGGARMETQYF
TRBD1	TRBV5-4	TRBJ2-1	.	TGTGCCGGCACCAGGACAGGGCAAACCCGAAATGAGCAGTTCTTC	CAGTRTGQTRNEQFF
.	TRBV7-9	TRBJ2-1	few	TGTGCCAGCAGCCGTGTTCGGGGGACGTTTATCAATGAGCAGTTCTTC	CASSRVRGTFINEQFF
.	TRBV10-3	TRBJ1-2	many	TGTGCCATCAACGGCGCAGGGGCTCTCCACGGCTACACCTTC	CAINGAGALHGYTF
.	TRBV27	TRBJ2-7	.	TGTGCCAGCAGTTTATTGGGGGCCTCATCCTACGAGCAGTACTTC	CASSLLGASSYEQYF
TRBD2	TRBV7-2	TRBJ2-7	.	TGTGCCAGCAGCCCGGGACTAGGGGGGACCTACGAGCAGTACTTC	CASSPGLGGTYEQYF
.	TRBV20-1	TRBJ1-1	.	TGCAGTGCTGGGCACTTCATGAACACTGAAGCTTTCTTT	CSAGHFMNTEAFF
TRBD1	TRBV7-9	TRBJ2-7	many	TGTGCCAGCAGTCTACTACAGGGGGGCTACGAGCAGTACTTC	CASSLLQGGYEQYF